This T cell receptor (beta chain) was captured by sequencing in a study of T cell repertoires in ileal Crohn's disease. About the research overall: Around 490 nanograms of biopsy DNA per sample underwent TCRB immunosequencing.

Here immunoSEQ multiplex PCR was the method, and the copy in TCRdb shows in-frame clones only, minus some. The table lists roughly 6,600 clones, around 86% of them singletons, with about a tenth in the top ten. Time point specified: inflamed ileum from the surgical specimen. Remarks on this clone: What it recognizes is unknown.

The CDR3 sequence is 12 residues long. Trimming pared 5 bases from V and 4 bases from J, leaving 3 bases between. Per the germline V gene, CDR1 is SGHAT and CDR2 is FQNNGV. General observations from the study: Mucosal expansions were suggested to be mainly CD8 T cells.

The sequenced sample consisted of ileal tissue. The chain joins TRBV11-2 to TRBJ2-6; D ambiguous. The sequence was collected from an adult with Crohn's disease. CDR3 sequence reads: CASSLGANVLTF. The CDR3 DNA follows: TGTGCCAGCAGCCTAGGGGCCAACGTCCTGACTTTC. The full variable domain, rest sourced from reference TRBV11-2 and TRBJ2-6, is EAGVAQSPRYKIIEKRQSVAFWCNPISGHATLYWYQQILGQGPKLLIQFQNNGVVDDSQLPKDRFSAERLKGVDSTLKIQPAKLEDSAVYLCASSLGANVLTFGAGSRLTVL.